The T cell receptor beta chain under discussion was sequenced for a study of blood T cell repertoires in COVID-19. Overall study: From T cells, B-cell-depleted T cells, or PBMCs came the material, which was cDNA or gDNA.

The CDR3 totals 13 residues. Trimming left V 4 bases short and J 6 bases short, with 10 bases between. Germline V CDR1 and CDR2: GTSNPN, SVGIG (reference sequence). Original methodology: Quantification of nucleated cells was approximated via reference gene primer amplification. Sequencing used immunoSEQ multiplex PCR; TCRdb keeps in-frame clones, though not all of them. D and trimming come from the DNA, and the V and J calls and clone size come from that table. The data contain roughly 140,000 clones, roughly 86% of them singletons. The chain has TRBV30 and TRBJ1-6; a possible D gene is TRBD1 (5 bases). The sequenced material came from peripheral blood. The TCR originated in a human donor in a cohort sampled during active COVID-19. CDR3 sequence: CAWIAGPNSPLHF. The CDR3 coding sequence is TGTGCCTGGATAGCAGGGCCTAATTCACCCCTCCACTTT.